One sample yielded the 25 T cell receptor beta chains listed below, sequenced in a study of blood T cells in healthy people across ages. Alongside a J-beta primer mix, a sample-barcoded 5' primer served in a second PCR lasting roughly 6 to 12 cycles. One entry per CDR3 protein, called by TCRdb with MiXCR from the 5' RACE reads. The profile shows hundreds of thousands of distinct CDR3 sequences, 20% to 25% of them singletons. Sequences were obtained from blood. The receptors derive from a man aged 65 to 79 in good health.

This clonotype was detected a few times. V usage is TRBV25-1 and J usage is TRBJ2-5; D not certain. TRBJ2-1 matches the DNA end more closely, so the J call is doubtful. CDR3 length: 15 amino acids. Per the germline V gene, CDR1 is MGHDK and CDR2 is SYGVNS. The CDR3 DNA sequence: TGTGCCAGCAGTGTCCTGGGGATGTCCTCTAATGAGCAGTTCTTC. This encodes CASSVLGMSSNEQFF.

This clonotype was seen a few times. This chain connects TRBV7-9 to TRBJ2-7; 10 nucleotides match TRBD2. CDR3 size: 16 residues. V shed 5 bases, J shed 5 bases, and the junction held 12 bases outside the gene matches. CDR1 and CDR2 from the germline V gene are SEHNR and FQNEAQ (reference sequence). CDR3 region: CASSPRASGRNHEQYF. CDR3 bases: TGTGCCAGCAGCCCTCGGGCTAGCGGGAGAAACCACGAGCAGTACTTC.

This chain links TRBV12-3 or TRBV12-4 with TRBJ2-7; D uncertain. The DNA end is a closer match to TRBJ2-5, so the J assignment may be wrong. This CDR3 region has 14 residues. In DNA form, the CDR3 reads TGTGCCAGCAGCCCCCTCAAGAGAGGAGAGACCCAGTACTTC. Translated, it gives CASSPLKRGETQYF.

About this clonotype: At one end, the junction sequence differs from germline, possibly due to a read error. The chain combines TRBV5-6 with TRBJ2-3, with 13 bases lining up with TRBD2. Germline lookup yields CDR1 SGHDT and CDR2 YYEEEE. There are 16 residues in the CDR3. The CDR3 loop reads CASSLRTGTSGNSNRF. CDR3 DNA sequence: TGTGCCAGCAGCTTGAGGACAGGGACTAGCGGGAATAGCAATAGATTT.

This clonotype has a handful of counts. This rearrangement joins TRBV20-1 to TRBJ1-1; tentatively, D is TRBD1 (5 bases). Germline-derived CDR1 and CDR2 are DFQATT and SNEGSKA (reference sequence). V was shortened by 6 bases and J by 1 base, with 9 bases between the two germline ends. This CDR3 region has 12 residues. DNA for the CDR3: TGCAGTGCCAACACAGGGAACACTGAAGCTTTCTTT. This gives the protein CSANTGNTEAFF.

This clonotype appeared a few times. The chain combines TRBV15 with TRBJ1-4, with TRBD1 as a possible D gene (6 bases). V shed 0 bases and J shed 1 base, with 15 bases lying between them. There are 18 residues in the CDR3. Germline lookup yields CDR1 LNHNV and CDR2 YYDKDF (reference sequence). The CDR3 sequence: CATSRDVVGAGTNEKLFF. The CDR3 DNA follows: TGTGCCACCAGCAGAGATGTCGTGGGGGCTGGAACTAATGAAAAACTGTTTTTT.

V is TRBV7-6 and J is TRBJ2-4; no reliable D call. Germline CDR1 reads SGHVS; CDR2 reads FNYEAQ. Trimming stripped 4 bases from V and 1 base from J, with 11 bases between. This CDR3 is built from 15 residues. The DNA for the CDR3 is TGTGCCAGCAGCTCTAGTCCCCTTGCCAAAAACATTCAGTACTTC. Amino acids: CASSSSPLAKNIQYF.

V and J are TRBV5-1 and TRBJ2-1; D uncertain. This CDR3 has 15 amino acids. V shed 3 bases and J shed 3 bases, with 13 bases lying between them. Germline V gene sequence: CDR1 SGHRS, CDR2 YFSETQ. This CDR3 reads CASSSGYPLYNEQFF. For the CDR3, the DNA is TGCGCCAGCAGCTCCGGATATCCTCTCTACAATGAGCAGTTCTTC.

This clonotype showed up just a few times. The chain links TRBV20-1 to TRBJ2-2; no reliable D call. CDR3 length: 14 amino acids. Trimming cost V 5 bases and J 5 bases, with 15 bases left between them. Germline assignment: CDR1 DFQATT and CDR2 SNEGSKA (reference sequence). For the CDR3, the DNA is TGCAGTGCTTCGAAGTCGGCTGGGACCGGGGAGCTGTTTTTT. Translating gives CSASKSAGTGELFF.

This chain uses TRBV6-5 with TRBJ1-1; weak D call: TRBD1 (5 bases). Deletions cut 6 bases from V and 1 base from J, with 15 bases between. CDR1 is MNHEY and CDR2 is SVGAGI in the germline V gene. This CDR3 has 15 amino acids. The CDR3 DNA sequence: TGTGCCAGCAGCCCCTGGGGACGGGCGAACACTGAAGCTTTCTTT. Amino acids: CASSPWGRANTEAFF.

The chain uses TRBV4-1 and TRBJ1-1; tentatively, D is TRBD1 (6 bases). V was cut by 2 bases and J by 2 bases, with 15 bases left in between. The CDR3 sequence is 16 residues long. Per the germline V gene, CDR1 is MGHRA and CDR2 is YSYEKL. CDR3 protein: CASSQPTGGANTEAFF. CDR3 bases: TGCGCCAGCAGCCAACCCACGGGGGGGGCAAACACTGAAGCTTTCTTT.

Comments on this clonotype: Compared with germline, one end of the junction differs, possibly owing to a read error. The chain recombines TRBV29-1 with TRBJ1-2, with unresolved D. The V gene's germline CDR1 is SQVTM and CDR2 ANQGSEA. The length of the CDR3 is 11 residues. DNA for the CDR3: TGCAGCGTTCGGGCGAACTATGGCTATACCTTC. Amino acid sequence: CSVRANYGYTF.

There are a few counts of this clonotype. The V gene is TRBV6-2 or TRBV6-3, the J gene TRBJ2-1; the match to TRBD2 covers 11 bases. The assigned J gene may be wrong: the sequence end matches TRBJ2-7 better. The CDR3 has 18 residues. CDR1 MNHEY and CDR2 SVGEGT come from the germline V gene. CDR3 residues: CASSDGTSGMELSYEQYF. Written as DNA, the CDR3 is TGTGCCAGCAGTGACGGGACTAGCGGTATGGAACTCTCCTACGAGCAGTACTTC.

Points on this clonotype: A much larger clonotype is one base distant, so this may be a read error. CDR3 sequence: CASSLGLERYF. DNA for the CDR3: TGCGCCAGCAGCTTGGGGCTCGAGCGGTACTTC. This chain connects TRBV5-1 to TRBJ2-5; D not certain. Germline-derived CDR1 and CDR2 are SGHRS and YFSETQ. Trimming took 0 bases from V and 13 from J, leaving 10 bases between them. The CDR3 sequence is 11 residues long.

This clonotype was detected many times. This chain links TRBV29-1 with TRBJ2-5, with 12 bases that match TRBD2. From germline, CDR1 is SQVTM and CDR2 ANQGSEA. The CDR3 loop spans 14 amino acids. The J segment lost 5 bases and the V segment lost 7 bases, leaving 8 bases of the junction unmatched. The CDR3 bases are TGCAGCGCTACGACTAGCGGGAGAAAGGAGACCCAGTACTTC. This sequence encodes CSATTSGRKETQYF.

The table lists this clonotype with a few counts. The genes are TRBV6-6 and TRBJ2-5; a weak D match, TRBD2 (6 bases). With the DNA end fitting TRBJ2-7 better, the J assignment may be wrong. The CDR3 has 12 amino acids. Germline lookup yields CDR1 MNHNY and CDR2 SVGAGI (reference sequence). CDR3 residues: CASGQGGGEQYF. The CDR3 DNA is TGTGCCAGCGGGCAGGGAGGTGGCGAGCAGTACTTC.

This clonotype was seen a handful of times. The rearrangement links TRBV29-1 to TRBJ2-3; D is perhaps TRBD2 (5 bases). V lost 4 bases, J lost 2 bases, and 10 bases lay in between. This CDR3 has 13 residues. Per germline, CDR1 SQVTM and CDR2 ANQGSEA. CDR3 bases: TGCAGCGTTGTAAGCGGTAACACAGATACGCAGTATTTT. This codes for CSVVSGNTDTQYF.

Many counts were recorded for this clonotype. The chain combines TRBV11-2 with TRBJ2-3, with a weak D call TRBD2 (5 bases). The V end lost 1 base, the J end lost 2 bases, and 16 bases lay between the germline ends. The CDR3 spans 17 residues. The V gene's germline CDR1 is SGHAT and CDR2 FQNNGV. The CDR3 bases are TGTGCCAGCAGCTTAGGCCGTTTGGGCGGGTACACAGATACGCAGTATTTT. As protein: CASSLGRLGGYTDTQYF.

The chain links TRBV6-2 or TRBV6-3 to TRBJ2-1; 15 bases line up with TRBD2. This CDR3 is built from 17 residues. CDR1 MNHEY and CDR2 SVGEGT come from the germline V gene. The V gene end was trimmed by 11 bases and the J gene end by 7 bases; junction bases not matched to a gene: 15. CDR3 DNA: TGTGCCGGCAAAGGAGGGGGACTAGCGGGAGGAGGGAATGAGCAGTTCTTC. Translated, it gives CAGKGGGLAGGGNEQFF.

This chain connects TRBV10-1 to TRBJ2-5, with D possibly matching TRBD1 (7 bases). The V end lost 3 bases, the J end lost 3 bases, and 11 bases lay between the germline ends. Germline V gene sequence: CDR1 WNHNN, CDR2 SYGVQD (reference sequence). The CDR3 totals 14 residues. Written as DNA, the CDR3 is TGCGCCAGCAGTGAAGGGGGGACAGAAGAGACCCAGTACTTC. This translates into CASSEGGTEETQYF.

This clonotype came up a few times. The rearrangement links TRBV5-5 to TRBJ2-2; no clear D. The CDR3 contains 15 residues. The V end was cut by 0 bases, the J end by 3 bases, with 9 bases between. Germline-derived CDR1 and CDR2 are SGHKS and YYEKEE (reference sequence). The CDR3: CASSLDGVHTGELFF. As DNA, the CDR3 is TGTGCCAGCAGCTTGGACGGTGTCCACACCGGGGAGCTGTTTTTT.

In its sample, this clonotype was seen a few times. The V call is TRBV12-3 or TRBV12-4, the J call TRBJ2-2; 8 bases map to TRBD2. The CDR3 contains 18 residues. Losses at the gene ends were 1 base for V and 3 bases for J; bases not matched to a gene: 10. The CDR3 DNA reads as TGTGCCAGCAGTTTAGGGGGGTTGGCGGGAGGATACACCGGGGAGCTGTTTTTT. This codes for CASSLGGLAGGYTGELFF.

This rearrangement joins TRBV10-3 to TRBJ2-3; 7 bases are a match to TRBD2. With V trimmed by 7 bases and J by 2 bases, 9 bases remained unmatched. The CDR3 is made up of 15 amino acids. Germline V gene lookup returns CDR1 ENHRY and CDR2 SYGVKD. The CDR3 here is CAIKSPQRDTDTQYF. CDR3 sequence (DNA): TGTGCCATCAAATCCCCCCAGCGGGACACAGATACGCAGTATTTT.

The J gene is TRBJ2-6, the V gene TRBV7-2; 8 bases fit TRBD1. This CDR3 region has 20 residues. V lost 2 bases to trimming and J lost 0 bases; unmatched junction nucleotides: 12. CDR1 is SGHTA, CDR2 FQGNSA, per germline. The CDR3 is CASSLSILGQGDSGANVLTF. The CDR3 bases are TGTGCCAGCAGCTTAAGTATCCTAGGACAGGGCGACTCTGGGGCCAACGTCCTGACTTTC.

This clonotype was counted only a few times. The gene calls are TRBV20-1 and TRBJ2-3; D remains ambiguous. V was trimmed by 3 bases and J by 2 bases, leaving 12 bases between them. Germline V gene data show CDR1 as DFQATT and CDR2 as SNEGSKA (reference sequence). The CDR3 covers 14 residues. In DNA form, the CDR3 reads TGCAGTGCTAGGTCAGGTACCCACACAGATACGCAGTATTTT. Its translation is CSARSGTHTDTQYF.